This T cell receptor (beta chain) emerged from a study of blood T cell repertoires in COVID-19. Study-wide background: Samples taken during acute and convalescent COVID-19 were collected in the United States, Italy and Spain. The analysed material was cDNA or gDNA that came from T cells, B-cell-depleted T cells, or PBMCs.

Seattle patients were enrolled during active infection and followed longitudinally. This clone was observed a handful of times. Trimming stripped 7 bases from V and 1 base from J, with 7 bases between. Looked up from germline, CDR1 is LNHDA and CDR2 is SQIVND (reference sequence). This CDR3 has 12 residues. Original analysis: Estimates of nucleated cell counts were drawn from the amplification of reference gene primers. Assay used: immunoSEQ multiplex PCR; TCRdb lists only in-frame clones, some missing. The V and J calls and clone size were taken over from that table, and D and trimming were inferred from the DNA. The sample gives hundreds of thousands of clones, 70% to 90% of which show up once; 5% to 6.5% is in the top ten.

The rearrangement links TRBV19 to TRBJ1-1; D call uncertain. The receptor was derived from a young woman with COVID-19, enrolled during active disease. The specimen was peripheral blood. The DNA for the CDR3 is TGTGCCAGTACGTACTGGAACACTGAAGCTTTCTTT. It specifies CASTYWNTEAFF.